A selection of T cell receptor beta chains follows, all from one sample in a study of T cells in localized non-small cell lung cancer. Data came from immunoSEQ multiplex PCR; TCRdb stores just in-frame clones and leaves some out. The sample records approximately 24,000 clones, about 84% being singletons. The sample was peripheral blood, taken before any cancer treatment. The receptors here all came from a man between 40 and 70 years old with stage III squamous cell lung carcinoma. Each CDR3 is given with its conserved first and last residue. D genes are given only for firm matches. A clone size is listed for some rows: how often the clone was seen (once, few, many), or a class if it is expanded.

length: 15; V: TRBV28; size: .; J: TRBJ2-7; D: TRBD2; CDR3: CASSLPLAGAGEQYF; DNA: TGTGCCAGCAGTTTACCGCTAGCGGGAGCAGGGGAGCAGTACTTC
length: 14; V: TRBV7-6; size: once; J: TRBJ1-3; D: .; CDR3: CASSPRTAGNTIYF; DNA: TGTGCCAGCAGCCCTCGGACAGCTGGAAACACCATATATTTT
length: 13; V: TRBV9; size: .; J: TRBJ2-7; D: .; CDR3: CASSVGGSYEQYF; DNA: TGTGCCAGCAGCGTAGGGGGCTCCTACGAGCAGTACTTC
length: 15; V: TRBV7-9; size: .; J: TRBJ1-4; D: .; CDR3: CASSLEGFENEKLFF; DNA: TGTGCCAGCAGCTTAGAGGGGTTTGAAAATGAAAAACTGTTTTTT
length: 17; V: TRBV4-2; size: .; J: TRBJ1-5; D: TRBD1; CDR3: CASSQEVTEGGGQPQHF; DNA: TGTGCCAGCAGCCAAGAAGTGACGGAAGGGGGCGGACAGCCCCAGCATTTT
length: 16; V: TRBV27; size: .; J: TRBJ1-5; D: .; CDR3: CASKDGGGRANQPQHF; DNA: TGTGCCAGCAAGGACGGTGGAGGAAGAGCTAATCAGCCCCAGCATTTT
length: 13; V: TRBV27; size: once; J: TRBJ1-1; D: .; CDR3: CASGGSWGTEAFF; DNA: TGTGCCAGTGGGGGGAGTTGGGGCACTGAAGCTTTCTTT
length: 15; V: TRBV27; size: .; J: TRBJ2-1; D: TRBD2; CDR3: CASSPGTSAFNEQFF; DNA: TGTGCCAGCAGCCCCGGGACTAGCGCTTTCAATGAGCAGTTCTTC
length: 16; V: TRBV5-1; size: once; J: TRBJ1-6; D: .; CDR3: CASSFEGAVRNSPLHF; DNA: TGCGCCAGCAGCTTTGAAGGGGCCGTGAGGAATTCACCCCTCCACTTT
length: 16; V: TRBV9; size: .; J: TRBJ1-4; D: .; CDR3: CASSVRSTATNEKLFF; DNA: TGTGCCAGCAGCGTCCGAAGCACGGCAACTAATGAAAAACTGTTTTTT
length: 16; V: TRBV5-1; size: .; J: TRBJ2-5; D: .; CDR3: CASSPGFQVDRETQYF; DNA: TGCGCCAGCAGCCCCGGCTTCCAGGTTGATCGAGAGACCCAGTACTTC
length: 14; V: TRBV7-6; size: .; J: TRBJ2-5; D: TRBD2; CDR3: CASRLARGRETQYF; DNA: TGTGCCAGCCGACTAGCCCGAGGCAGGGAGACCCAGTACTTC
length: 13; V: TRBV5-1; size: .; J: TRBJ1-1; D: .; CDR3: CASSGTSEVEAFF; DNA: TGCGCCAGCAGCGGGACATCCGAGGTTGAAGCTTTCTTT
length: 16; V: TRBV2; size: .; J: TRBJ2-3; D: TRBD2; CDR3: CASSQRLAGITDTQYF; DNA: TGTGCCAGCAGTCAAAGACTAGCGGGGATAACAGATACGCAGTATTTT
length: 13; V: TRBV19; size: .; J: TRBJ2-5; D: TRBD2; CDR3: CASGVAGRETQYF; DNA: TGTGCCAGTGGGGTAGCGGGGAGAGAGACCCAGTACTTC
length: 19; V: TRBV10-2; size: .; J: TRBJ2-6; D: .; CDR3: CASGHGPTGILAGANVLTF; DNA: TGCGCCAGCGGCCATGGACCAACAGGGATTCTGGCCGGGGCCAACGTCCTGACTTTC
length: 14; V: TRBV14; size: .; J: TRBJ1-2; D: TRBD1; CDR3: CASSQSRDSYGYTF; DNA: TGTGCCAGCAGCCAGTCCCGGGACAGCTATGGCTACACCTTC
length: 16; V: TRBV11-1; size: few; J: TRBJ1-1; D: .; CDR3: CASSPTPDAIDTEAFF; DNA: TGTGCCAGCAGCCCCACACCCGACGCTATTGACACTGAAGCTTTCTTT
length: 11; V: TRBV10-3; size: .; J: TRBJ1-2; D: .; CDR3: CAISEGGGYTF; DNA: TGTGCCATCAGTGAGGGTGGTGGCTACACCTTC
length: 14; V: TRBV10-1; size: .; J: TRBJ1-2; D: TRBD1; CDR3: CASSPGTGSYGYTF; DNA: TGCGCCAGCAGCCCCGGGACAGGGAGCTATGGCTACACCTTC
length: 14; V: TRBV7-2; size: once; J: TRBJ1-5; D: .; CDR3: CASSFTNSNQPQHF; DNA: TGTGCCAGCAGCTTTACGAATAGCAATCAGCCCCAGCATTTT
length: 12; V: TRBV2; size: .; J: TRBJ2-5; D: .; CDR3: CASSPYQETQYF; DNA: TGTGCCAGCAGTCCGTACCAAGAGACCCAGTACTTC
length: 15; V: TRBV27; size: once; J: TRBJ2-1; D: .; CDR3: CASSLGTGGWRGQFF; DNA: TGTGCCAGCAGTCTCGGGACGGGGGGCTGGAGGGGGCAGTTCTTC
length: 15; V: TRBV10-1; size: .; J: TRBJ2-2; D: .; CDR3: CASSSGIRNTGELFF; DNA: TGCGCCAGCAGCAGTGGGATCCGGAACACCGGGGAGCTGTTTTTT
length: 15; V: TRBV30; size: .; J: TRBJ2-6; D: .; CDR3: CAWGDGGAGANVLTF; DNA: TGTGCCTGGGGAGACGGAGGGGCTGGGGCCAACGTCCTGACTTTC
length: 15; V: TRBV7-3; size: once; J: TRBJ2-1; D: .; CDR3: CASSPGSGVELRQFF; DNA: TGTGCCAGCAGCCCGGGGAGTGGTGTGGAGCTGAGACAGTTCTTC
length: 14; V: TRBV6-1; size: once; J: TRBJ2-1; D: TRBD2; CDR3: CASSGSGTSIEQFF; DNA: TGTGCCAGCAGTGGCTCCGGGACTAGCATTGAGCAGTTCTTC
length: 14; V: TRBV4-1; size: .; J: TRBJ1-1; D: .; CDR3: CASSQAGMNTEAFF; DNA: TGCGCCAGCAGCCAAGCAGGGATGAACACTGAAGCTTTCTTT
length: 16; V: TRBV14; size: .; J: TRBJ2-6; D: .; CDR3: CASSQGGYSGANVLTF; DNA: TGTGCCAGCAGCCAAGGGGGTTACTCTGGGGCCAACGTCCTGACTTTC
length: 15; V: TRBV7-9; size: .; J: TRBJ1-1; D: .; CDR3: CASSLASGTNTEAFF; DNA: TGTGCCAGCAGCTTAGCATCGGGGACGAACACTGAAGCTTTCTTT
length: 14; V: TRBV2; size: .; J: TRBJ2-7; D: .; CDR3: CASRQGIRTIEQYF; DNA: TGTGCCAGCAGGCAGGGGATTAGGACTATCGAGCAGTACTTC
length: 15; V: TRBV5-8; size: once; J: TRBJ1-1; D: TRBD1; CDR3: CASSQRLTGVGEAFF; DNA: TGTGCCAGCAGCCAACGTCTCACAGGGGTCGGGGAAGCTTTCTTT
length: 15; V: TRBV4-2; size: few; J: TRBJ2-7; D: .; CDR3: CASSQEEHRSYEQYF; DNA: TGTGCCAGCAGCCAAGAAGAACACCGCTCCTACGAGCAGTACTTC
length: 16; V: TRBV9; size: .; J: TRBJ1-1; D: .; CDR3: CASSVEPLAVNTEAFF; DNA: TGTGCCAGCAGCGTAGAACCCCTGGCCGTGAACACTGAAGCTTTCTTT
length: 15; V: TRBV9; size: .; J: TRBJ2-3; D: .; CDR3: CASSVGSLSADTQYF; DNA: TGTGCCAGCAGCGTAGGTTCCCTTAGTGCAGATACGCAGTATTTT
length: 13; V: TRBV7-3; size: .; J: TRBJ1-6; D: .; CDR3: CASSLSVTSPLHF; DNA: TGTGCCAGCAGCTTATCAGTCACATCACCCCTCCACTTT
length: 13; V: TRBV7-2; size: .; J: TRBJ2-5; D: .; CDR3: CASSRRVRETQYF; DNA: TGTGCCAGCAGCCGGAGAGTGCGGGAGACCCAGTACTTC
length: 13; V: TRBV28; size: few; J: TRBJ1-2; D: .; CDR3: CASSFWSGDGYTF; DNA: TGTGCCAGCAGTTTCTGGAGTGGTGATGGCTACACCTTC
length: 20; V: TRBV11-2; size: once; J: TRBJ2-7; D: TRBD2; CDR3: CASSLEAGRGRSGRGYEQYF; DNA: TGTGCCAGCAGCTTAGAGGCGGGCAGGGGGCGTAGCGGGAGGGGCTACGAGCAGTACTTC
length: 17; V: TRBV7-3; size: .; J: TRBJ2-2; D: TRBD2; CDR3: CASSPIPSGSFTGELFF; DNA: TGTGCCAGCAGCCCTATCCCAAGCGGGAGTTTTACCGGGGAGCTGTTTTTT
length: 14; V: TRBV9; size: .; J: TRBJ2-3; D: .; CDR3: CASSVVQGSDTQYF; DNA: TGTGCCAGCAGCGTAGTGCAGGGTTCGGATACGCAGTATTTT
length: 14; V: TRBV7-9; size: .; J: TRBJ2-5; D: .; CDR3: CASSSWGAWETQYF; DNA: TGTGCCAGCAGCTCCTGGGGGGCCTGGGAGACCCAGTACTTC
length: 18; V: TRBV23-1; size: .; J: TRBJ1-1; D: .; CDR3: CASSQFGDVGLGNTEAFF; DNA: TGCGCCAGCAGTCAGTTCGGGGACGTCGGACTGGGGAACACTGAAGCTTTCTTT
length: 14; V: TRBV18; size: .; J: TRBJ2-3; D: .; CDR3: CASTGQTFTDTQYF; DNA: TGTGCCAGCACTGGACAGACTTTCACAGATACGCAGTATTTT
length: 15; V: TRBV5-6; size: .; J: TRBJ1-1; D: .; CDR3: CASSFGGALNTEAFF; DNA: TGTGCCAGCAGCTTCGGGGGGGCCCTAAACACTGAAGCTTTCTTT
length: 15; V: TRBV5-1; size: .; J: TRBJ1-2; D: .; CDR3: CASSLYAGAYYGYTF; DNA: TGCGCCAGCAGCTTGTACGCAGGGGCTTACTATGGCTACACCTTC
length: 14; V: TRBV7-6; size: .; J: TRBJ2-5; D: .; CDR3: CASTAGGDQETQYF; DNA: TGTGCCAGCACCGCCGGGGGTGACCAAGAGACCCAGTACTTC
length: 12; V: TRBV27; size: .; J: TRBJ2-3; D: TRBD2; CDR3: CASKRETDTQYF; DNA: TGTGCCAGCAAGCGGGAGACAGATACGCAGTATTTT
length: 13; V: TRBV9; size: .; J: TRBJ1-2; D: .; CDR3: CASSVLPGGGYTF; DNA: TGTGCCAGCAGCGTACTGCCCGGTGGGGGCTACACCTTC
length: 13; V: TRBV7-8; size: .; J: TRBJ1-1; D: .; CDR3: CASSLMERSEAFF; DNA: TGTGCCAGCAGCTTAATGGAGCGATCTGAAGCTTTCTTT
length: 14; V: TRBV5-1; size: once; J: TRBJ2-3; D: TRBD2; CDR3: CASSGGLAGDTQYF; DNA: TGCGCCAGCAGCGGGGGACTAGCGGGGGATACGCAGTATTTT
length: 14; V: TRBV5-5; size: .; J: TRBJ1-1; D: .; CDR3: CASSLEPGNTEAFF; DNA: TGTGCCAGCAGCTTGGAACCCGGGAACACTGAAGCTTTCTTT
length: 15; V: TRBV9; size: .; J: TRBJ2-7; D: .; CDR3: CASSVAPGITHEQYF; DNA: TGTGCCAGCAGCGTAGCGCCAGGTATCACCCACGAGCAGTACTTC
length: 12; V: TRBV9; size: .; J: TRBJ2-7; D: .; CDR3: CASSPDMGEQYF; DNA: TGTGCCAGCAGCCCAGACATGGGCGAGCAGTACTTC
length: 18; V: TRBV9; size: .; J: TRBJ2-7; D: TRBD2; CDR3: CASSDKSGGSSGLYEQYF; DNA: TGTGCCAGCAGCGACAAATCGGGGGGGTCTAGCGGATTGTACGAGCAGTACTTC
length: 14; V: TRBV6-1; size: .; J: TRBJ2-1; D: TRBD2; CDR3: CASSATSGSLEQFF; DNA: TGTGCCAGCAGTGCGACTAGCGGGAGTCTAGAACAGTTCTTC
length: 13; V: TRBV18; size: .; J: TRBJ2-7; D: .; CDR3: CASSPGEGNEQYF; DNA: TGTGCCAGCTCACCAGGTGAGGGCAACGAGCAGTACTTC
length: 16; V: TRBV10-2; size: .; J: TRBJ2-3; D: TRBD2; CDR3: CASSGGLAYGTDTQYF; DNA: TGCGCCAGCAGTGGGGGACTAGCGTATGGCACAGATACGCAGTATTTT